This TCR beta chain was captured by sequencing in a study of T cells in Graves' hyperthyroidism and ophthalmopathy. Study observations and caveats: Ophthalmopathy stood apart from stable hyperthyroidism in a 13 V-J model.

The definition of stable Graves' hyperthyroidism was no ophthalmopathy progression within 18 months. Researchers barred patients who had uncontrolled infection, other autoimmune disease, pregnancy or lactation. The length of the CDR3 is 13 residues. The germline V and J ends were trimmed by 7 bases and 7 bases, with 15 bases remaining between them. In germline, CDR1 is SEHNR, CDR2 FQNEAQ (reference sequence). Amplification targeted TCR beta CDR3 regions from RNA transcripts. During a first-round RT-PCR of the TCR CDR3, the HTBI primer set was used. TCRdb independently ran MiXCR on the multiplex PCR reads; one entry per CDR3 protein. Among around 290,000 distinct CDR3 sequences listed, approximately 14% were seen once. This clonotype occurred many times. Antigen unknown.

The receptor was derived from a woman between 35 and 50 years old with Graves' hyperthyroidism. Sequenced input: blood. The rearrangement joins TRBV7-9 to TRBJ2-3; the D gene is possibly TRBD1 (5 bases). CDR3 amino acids: CASTLTEEHTQYF. The CDR3 nucleotides are TGTGCCAGCACCCTGACAGAGGAACATACGCAGTATTTT.